These 30 T cell receptor beta chains were sequenced from one sample in a study of cytomegalovirus exposure and HLA in healthy donors. Primers included in the PCR were 60 Vbeta and 13 Jbeta primers. The assay was immunoSEQ multiplex PCR, and TCRdb's table has in-frame clones only and misses some. Of 110,000 or so clones listed, 74% are singletons. Input material: PBMCs. These receptors originate from a middle-aged woman in good health and CMV-seropositive.

This clone was found once. The chain couples TRBV21-1 to TRBJ2-3; the D segment call TRBD1 is taken from the table without a DNA check. TRBV21-1 has pseudogene status. The length of the CDR3 is 15 residues. The CDR3 DNA is TGTGCCAGCAGCAATAGGGGGAGCAGGGTAGATACGCAGTATTTT. It translates to CASSNRGSRVDTQYF.

This chain uses TRBV9 with TRBJ1-2; 10 bases match TRBD1. Germline values: CDR1 SGDLS, CDR2 YYNGEE. This CDR3 region has 14 residues. V gave up 3 bases and J gave up 8 bases; unmatched junction bases: 7. CDR3 nucleotides: TGTGCCAGCAGCGGACAGGGGGCGGCAAGGGGCTACACCTTC. This encodes CASSGQGAARGYTF.

V and J are TRBV5-1 and TRBJ2-3; possible D gene TRBD2, 6 bases. V was shortened by 2 bases and J by 3 bases, with 16 bases between the two germline ends. The CDR3 sequence is 16 residues long. Germline V gene lookup returns CDR1 SGHRS and CDR2 YFSETQ. CDR3 sequence (DNA): TGCGCCAGCAGCTTTTCACCAGGGAGGAAGACAGATACGCAGTATTTT. Protein product: CASSFSPGRKTDTQYF.

The V and J genes are TRBV7-9 and TRBJ2-3; D call uncertain. Germline-derived CDR1 and CDR2 are SEHNR and FQNEAQ (reference sequence). V dropped 1 base and J dropped 2 bases, with 13 bases sitting between them. This CDR3 contains 16 residues. The CDR3: CASSLDGLPLTDTQYF. For the CDR3, the DNA is TGTGCCAGCAGCTTAGATGGGCTGCCCCTCACAGATACGCAGTATTTT.

V and J are TRBV19 and TRBJ1-2; 7 positions agree with TRBD1. CDR3 length equals 16 residues. CDR1 and CDR2 (germline): LNHDA, SQIVND (reference sequence). V was pared by 5 bases and J by 2 bases, with 11 bases of the junction left unmatched. As DNA, the CDR3 is TGTGCCAGTAGTCTTCAGAGACAGGGTTCCAACTATGGCTACACCTTC. Translating gives CASSLQRQGSNYGYTF.

This rearrangement joins TRBV5-1 to TRBJ2-1; D might be TRBD2 (6 bases). Trimming cost V 4 bases and J 6 bases, with 14 bases left between them. This CDR3 spans 14 amino acids. CDR1 is SGHRS and CDR2 is YFSETQ in the germline V gene. The DNA of the CDR3 is TGCGCCAGCAGCGTCGGGACTTGGGGCAATGAGCAGTTCTTC. It encodes CASSVGTWGNEQFF.

The rearrangement joins TRBV7-9 to TRBJ2-7, with D perhaps matching TRBD2 (5 bases). The tail of the sequence fits TRBJ2-5 better, so the J call may be wrong. Germline V CDR1 and CDR2: SEHNR, FQNEAQ (reference sequence). The CDR3 extends over 15 amino acids. The CDR3 protein is CASSLGGGRAETQYF. CDR3 DNA: TGTGCCAGCAGCTTAGGTGGCGGGCGGGCGGAGACCCAGTACTTC.

This clone was recorded only once. The rearrangement uses TRBV25-1 and TRBJ1-1; the match to TRBD1 covers 10 bases. CDR3 size: 18 residues. Germline CDR1 reads MGHDK; CDR2 reads SYGVNS. V was clipped by 4 bases and J by 2 bases; unmatched bases: 13. The CDR3 DNA is TGTGCCAGCAGTGGAATAACCAAGACAGGGGGCTTAAACACTGAAGCTTTCTTT. Protein: CASSGITKTGGLNTEAFF.

The chain combines TRBV15 with TRBJ1-2, with D possibly TRBD1 on 6 matching bases. The CDR3 is 12 residues long. Germline lookup yields CDR1 LNHNV and CDR2 YYDKDF (reference sequence). The ends were cut back, 5 bases at V and 8 bases at J, with 12 bases in the middle. Here the CDR3 DNA reads TGTGCCACCAGCCGGGACAATCGGGGCTACACCTTC. This sequence encodes CATSRDNRGYTF.

In this sample, this clone turned up a few times. V usage is TRBV20-1 and J usage is TRBJ1-1; TRBD1 might be the D (5 bases). Germline V CDR1 and CDR2: DFQATT, SNEGSKA (reference sequence). V gave up 6 bases and J gave up 4 bases, with 9 bases separating them. The CDR3 sequence is 11 residues long. The DNA for the CDR3 is TGCAGTGCAAGGGGAGGCACTGAAGCTTTCTTT. This codes for CSARGGTEAFF.

The rearrangement uses TRBV5-4 and TRBJ2-5; 8 bases line up with TRBD2. This CDR3 region has 16 residues. Germline V lookup: CDR1 SGHNT, CDR2 YYREEE (reference sequence). J gave up 5 bases and V 2 bases, and 11 bases lay outside the gene matches. The CDR3 DNA sequence: TGTGCCAGCAGCTTTAAAGCGGGAGACCCCGGGGAGACCCAGTACTTC. Protein product: CASSFKAGDPGETQYF.

The chain employs TRBV5-1 and TRBJ2-1; 10 nucleotides agree with TRBD2. J gave up 6 bases and V 0 bases, and 0 bases lay outside the gene matches. The CDR3 has 14 amino acids. Germline V gene lookup returns CDR1 SGHRS and CDR2 YFSETQ. CDR3 sequence reads: CASSLERGGNEQFF. DNA for the CDR3: TGCGCCAGCAGCTTGGAGCGGGGGGGCAATGAGCAGTTCTTC.

The CDR3 sequence is CASSLLAGGTEAFF. CDR3 sequence (DNA): TGTGCCAGCAGCTTACTGGCGGGAGGGACTGAAGCTTTCTTT. The chain is built from TRBV7-3 and TRBJ1-1, with unresolved D. Trimming pared 2 bases from V and 5 bases from J, leaving 12 bases between. Per the germline V gene, CDR1 is SGHTA and CDR2 is FQGTGA. This CDR3 is 14 amino acids long.

This chain uses TRBV18 with TRBJ2-5; D not certain. V shed 6 bases and J shed 3 bases, with 8 bases lying between them. Germline-derived CDR1 and CDR2 are KGHSH and LQKENI. The CDR3 loop spans 12 amino acids. The CDR3: CASSLREETQYF. The CDR3 bases are TGTGCCAGCTCGCTAAGAGAAGAGACCCAGTACTTC.

This rearrangement joins TRBV7-3 to TRBJ1-4; tentative D call: TRBD1 (5 bases). Germline V gene lookup returns CDR1 SGHTA and CDR2 FQGTGA. The CDR3 runs to 14 residues. Trimming took 8 bases from V and 0 from J, leaving 10 bases between them. This CDR3 reads CASAGGATNEKLFF. The CDR3 nucleotides are TGTGCCAGCGCGGGGGGGGCAACTAATGAAAAACTGTTTTTT.

The V and J genes are TRBV18 and TRBJ2-7; 8 positions agree with TRBD1. The CDR3 covers 15 residues. Unmatched junction bases numbered 1, after V lost 0 bases and J lost 0 bases. CDR1 and CDR2 (germline): KGHSH, LQKENI. CDR3 in DNA: TGTGCCAGCTCACCACCACAGGGGGTCTCCTACGAGCAGTACTTC. Translated: CASSPPQGVSYEQYF.

The chain joins TRBV7-3 to TRBJ1-1, with D possibly TRBD1 on 5 matching bases. V was shortened by 1 base and J by 2 bases, with 20 bases between the two germline ends. Germline V gene data show CDR1 as SGHTA and CDR2 as FQGTGA. The CDR3 is 18 residues long. CDR3 bases: TGTGCCAGCAGCTTAATGGGTTGGGGCAGGAGTCCAAACACTGAAGCTTTCTTT. Its translation is CASSLMGWGRSPNTEAFF.

The chain employs TRBV4-2 and TRBJ1-2; D uncertain. Trimming took 0 bases from V and 4 from J, leaving 15 bases between them. From germline, CDR1 is LGHNA and CDR2 YNFKEQ. This CDR3 comprises 16 residues. The CDR3 spells CASSQEGVATIYGYTF. In DNA form, the CDR3 reads TGTGCCAGCAGCCAAGAAGGAGTTGCCACCATCTATGGCTACACCTTC.

This clone was picked up one time. The chain has TRBV7-9 and TRBJ1-6, with D maybe TRBD1 (6 bases). The CDR3 runs 14 residues. V lost 5 bases, J lost 10 bases, and 15 bases lay in between. Per the germline V gene, CDR1 is SEHNR and CDR2 is FQNEAQ (reference sequence). The CDR3, as DNA: TGTGCCAGCAGCGCCGGCCAGGGGACCTCACCCCTCCACTTT. Amino acid sequence: CASSAGQGTSPLHF. Combining the CDR3 with reference TRBV7-9 and TRBJ1-6 gives the whole variable domain DTGVSQNPRHKITKRGQNVTFRCDPISEHNRLYWYRQTLGQGPEFLTYFQNEAQLEKSRLLSDRFSAERPKGSFSTLEIQRTEQGDSAMYLCASSAGQGTSPLHFGNGTRLTVT.

This clone has only a few counts. The chain is built from TRBV30 and TRBJ2-5, with TRBD2 matching 9 bases. This CDR3 spans 14 amino acids. Germline-derived CDR1 and CDR2 are GTSNPN and SVGIG (reference sequence). The J segment lost 5 bases and the V segment lost 1 base, leaving 5 bases of the junction unmatched. The CDR3 spells CAWSGIAGVETQYF. CDR3 coding DNA: TGTGCCTGGAGTGGGATAGCGGGAGTTGAGACCCAGTACTTC.

This clone was picked up a small number of times. The junction differs from germline at one of its ends, possibly a read error. The J gene is TRBJ1-6, the V gene TRBV18; 7 positions agree with TRBD1. The germline gives CDR1 KGHSH, CDR2 LQKENI. The CDR3 runs to 16 residues. CDR3 protein: CASSRQGNAYNSPPHF. The CDR3 DNA sequence: TGTGCCAGCTCACGACAGGGAAATGCCTATAATTCACCCCCCCACTTT.

The rearrangement links TRBV18 to TRBJ1-2; 8 bases map to TRBD1. CDR1 is KGHSH, CDR2 LQKENI, per germline. J gave up 6 bases and V 2 bases, and 8 bases lay outside the gene matches. This CDR3 contains 15 residues. CDR3 amino acids: CASSPGSGGVNGYTF. DNA of the CDR3: TGTGCCAGCTCACCAGGATCAGGGGGCGTTAATGGCTACACCTTC.

The CDR3 protein is CSVVALGTGNTEAFF. The CDR3 nucleotides read TGCAGCGTTGTGGCCCTCGGGACAGGGAACACTGAAGCTTTCTTT. The gene calls are TRBV29-1 and TRBJ1-1, with 8 bases matching TRBD1. Germline V lookup: CDR1 SQVTM, CDR2 ANQGSEA. After removal of 4 bases from V and 1 base from J, the junction contained 8 bases not matched to a gene. The length of the CDR3 is 15 residues. Full variable domain (rest looked up from reference TRBV29-1 and TRBJ1-1): SAVISQKPSRDICQRGTSLTIQCQVDSQVTMMFWYRQQPGQSLTLIATANQGSEATYESGFVIDKFPISRPNLTFSTLTVSNMSPEDSSIYLCSVVALGTGNTEAFFGQGTRLTVV.

The chain recombines TRBV11-3 with TRBJ2-5; D might be TRBD2 (7 bases). Germline CDR1 reads SGHNT; CDR2 reads YENEEA. This CDR3 region has 12 residues. Trimming stripped 9 bases from V and 4 bases from J, with 12 bases between. CDR3 sequence reads: CASSRGGETQYF. CDR3 coding DNA: TGTGCCAGTTCGAGGGGGGGAGAGACCCAGTACTTC.

The chain uses TRBV7-9 and TRBJ2-1; the match to TRBD2 covers 9 bases. The germline V gene has CDR1 SEHNR and CDR2 FQNEAQ (reference sequence). The J segment lost 9 bases and the V segment lost 0 bases, leaving 9 bases of the junction unmatched. The CDR3 has 16 residues. The CDR3 bases are TGTGCCAGCAGCTTAGCGCTAGCGGGATGGGGGAGTGAGCAGTTCTTC. Protein: CASSLALAGWGSEQFF.

This rearrangement joins TRBV6-6 to TRBJ2-2, with TRBD2 identical over 9 bases. Germline lookup yields CDR1 MNHNY and CDR2 SVGAGI (reference sequence). Germline trimming cut 5 bases from V and 5 bases from J; bases unmatched to any gene: 9. This CDR3 has 16 residues. The CDR3 spells CASSRLGTSYTGELFF. The CDR3 DNA sequence: TGTGCCAGCAGTCGTCTTGGGACTAGCTATACCGGGGAGCTGTTTTTT.

This clone was counted a few times. The chain links TRBV21-1 to TRBJ1-1. TRBV21-1 is recorded as a pseudogene. The CDR3 has 17 amino acids. CDR3 region: CASSKWGGGQGKALAFF. In DNA, the CDR3 is TGTGCCAGCAGCAAATGGGGGGGCGGACAAGGGAAGGCGTTAGCTTTCTTT.

The gene calls are TRBV4-3 and TRBJ1-5, with TRBD1 matching 8 bases. Germline V CDR1 and CDR2: LGHNA, YSLEER. Trimming cost V 4 bases and J 5 bases; bases outside gene matches: 7. The CDR3 consists of 15 residues. The CDR3 loop is CASSLGTGRDQPQHF. The CDR3 DNA reads as TGCGCCAGCAGCCTGGGGACAGGTAGGGATCAGCCCCAGCATTTT.

The chain employs TRBV9 and TRBJ1-1, with 10 bases lining up with TRBD1. The germline V gene has CDR1 SGDLS and CDR2 YYNGEE. V trimming: 4 bases; J trimming: 0 bases; junction bases outside the gene matches: 3. This CDR3 region has 15 residues. CDR3: CASSLTGGMNTEAFF. The CDR3 region has the DNA TGTGCCAGCAGCTTGACAGGGGGCATGAACACTGAAGCTTTCTTT.

A word on this clone: At the DNA level, this CDR3 is encoded by other sequences in the same sample as well. The gene calls are TRBV2 and TRBJ1-2, with TRBD1 matching 7 bases. The CDR3 contains 14 residues. Per the germline V gene, CDR1 is SNHLY and CDR2 is FYNNEI. The V and J ends lost 6 bases and 4 bases, in that order; junction bases with no gene match: 8. The DNA of the CDR3 is TGTGCCAGCAGATACAGGGGTCTTGGCTATGGCTACACCTTC. The encoded protein is CASRYRGLGYGYTF.